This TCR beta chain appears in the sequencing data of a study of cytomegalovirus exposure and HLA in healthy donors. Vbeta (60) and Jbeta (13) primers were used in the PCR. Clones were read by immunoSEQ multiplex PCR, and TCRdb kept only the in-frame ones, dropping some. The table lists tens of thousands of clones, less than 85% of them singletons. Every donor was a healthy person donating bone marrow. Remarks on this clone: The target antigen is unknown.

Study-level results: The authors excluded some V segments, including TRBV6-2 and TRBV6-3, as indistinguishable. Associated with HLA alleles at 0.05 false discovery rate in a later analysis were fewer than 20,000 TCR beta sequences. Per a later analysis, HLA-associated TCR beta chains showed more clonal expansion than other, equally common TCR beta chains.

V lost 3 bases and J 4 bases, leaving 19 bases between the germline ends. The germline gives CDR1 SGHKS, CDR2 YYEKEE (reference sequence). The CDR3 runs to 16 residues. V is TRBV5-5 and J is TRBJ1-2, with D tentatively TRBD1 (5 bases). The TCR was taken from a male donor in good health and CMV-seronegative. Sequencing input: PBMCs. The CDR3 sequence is CASSSRTPQGIYGYTF. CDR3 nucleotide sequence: TGTGCCAGCAGCTCGAGGACACCGCAGGGAATCTATGGCTACACCTTC.